Following are 27 T cell receptor beta chains from one sample sequenced in a study of T cell responses to AZD1222 COVID-19 vaccine. Some clones are missing from TCRdb's copy, which holds only in-frame ones; the method was immunoSEQ multiplex PCR. In all, the sample yields some 150,000 clones. The sequenced sample was peripheral blood. The receptors derive from an adult in good health.

The chain has TRBV12-3 or TRBV12-4 and TRBJ2-7; D is possibly TRBD2 (5 bases). The V end was cut by 3 bases, the J end by 5 bases, with 11 bases between. The CDR3 runs to 13 residues. CDR3 DNA: TGTGCCAGCAGTTTCGGCGGGTTAAACGAGCAGTACTTC. This gives the protein CASSFGGLNEQYF.

This chain uses TRBV14 with TRBJ1-2; tentatively, D is TRBD1 (6 bases). This CDR3 region has 15 residues. CDR1 is SGHDN, CDR2 FVKESK, per germline. V lost 1 base and J lost 4, with 13 bases in between. CDR3 in amino acids: CASSQVVGRGYGYTF. Here the CDR3 DNA reads TGTGCCAGCAGCCAAGTGGTTGGCAGGGGCTATGGCTACACCTTC. Filled out from reference TRBV14 and TRBJ1-2, the complete variable domain reads EAGVTQFPSHSVIEKGQTVTLRCDPISGHDNLYWYRRVMGKEIKFLLHFVKESKQDESGMPNNRFLAERTGGTYSTLKVQPAELEDSGVYFCASSQVVGRGYGYTFGSGTRLTVV.

The genes are TRBV11-3 and TRBJ2-1; D may correspond to TRBD1 or TRBD2 (5 bases each). The CDR3 is 13 residues long. V lost 6 bases and J 7 bases, leaving 13 bases between the germline ends. The germline gives CDR1 SGHNT, CDR2 YENEEA. The CDR3 region is CASSPGRVNEQFF. The CDR3, as DNA: TGTGCCAGCAGTCCGGGGCGGGTAAATGAGCAGTTCTTC.

J is TRBJ1-5 and V is TRBV10-1, with 7 bases aligning to TRBD1. CDR3 length: 20 residues. The germline CDR1 and CDR2 sequences are WNHNN and SYGVQD (reference sequence). J lost 4 bases, V lost 8 bases, and 26 bases had no gene match. The chain's CDR3 is CASPTLRQGIARLGNQPQHF. The CDR3 DNA reads as TGCGCCAGCCCAACCCTTAGACAGGGTATCGCCAGGTTGGGAAATCAGCCCCAGCATTTT.

The genes are TRBV9 and TRBJ1-2; D is possibly TRBD1 (5 bases). Germline loops: CDR1 SGDLS, CDR2 YYNGEE. This CDR3 comprises 16 residues. Trimming left V 0 bases short and J 2 bases short, with 14 bases between. As DNA, the CDR3 is TGTGCCAGCAGCGTAGGAGAAGGGGCGATAAACTATGGCTACACCTTC. This codes for CASSVGEGAINYGYTF.

The chain links TRBV19 to TRBJ2-1; TRBD2 matches 11 bases. Germline V gives CDR1 LNHDA, CDR2 SQIVND (reference sequence). The CDR3 has 13 residues. J lost 12 bases, V lost 2 bases, and 3 bases had no gene match. The CDR3 sequence is CASSISLAGGQFF. In DNA form, the CDR3 reads TGTGCCAGTAGTATAAGCCTAGCGGGGGGGCAGTTCTTC.

This chain connects TRBV18 to TRBJ2-7; tentatively, D is TRBD1 (5 bases). The ends were cut back, 3 bases at V and 0 bases at J, with 12 bases in the middle. The CDR3 is 15 amino acids. Per germline, CDR1 KGHSH and CDR2 LQKENI. The CDR3 spells CASSPARASSYEQYF. CDR3 nucleotide sequence: TGTGCCAGCTCACCTGCCAGGGCTTCCTCCTACGAGCAGTACTTC.

This chain joins TRBV6-1 and TRBJ2-2; a possible D gene is TRBD1 (6 bases). CDR3 length: 14 amino acids. Trimming removed 7 bases at V and 6 bases at J, with 15 bases between. Looked up from germline, CDR1 is MNHNS and CDR2 is SASEGT. CDR3 sequence reads: CASIVGARAGELFF. In nucleotides, the CDR3 is TGTGCCAGCATCGTGGGGGCCAGAGCCGGGGAGCTGTTTTTT.

The chain couples TRBV3-1 (or the pseudogene TRBV3-2) to TRBJ2-7, with 10 nucleotides matching TRBD2. The CDR3 spans 14 residues. The germline V gene has CDR1 LGHDT and CDR2 YNNKEL (reference sequence). With 2 bases clipped from V and 2 bases from J, the junction kept 0 bases outside the gene matches. CDR3 residues: CASSQSGGAYEQYF. CDR3 coding DNA: TGTGCCAGCAGCCAAAGCGGGGGGGCCTACGAGCAGTACTTC.

V is TRBV7-2 and J is TRBJ1-2, with D tentatively TRBD1 (5 bases). Trimming pared 1 base from V and 3 bases from J, leaving 9 bases between. This CDR3 region has 14 residues. Germline loops: CDR1 SGHTA, CDR2 FQGNSA. CDR3 bases: TGTGCCAGCAGCTTAGGGGGCTCCCACTATGGCTACACCTTC. Protein sequence: CASSLGGSHYGYTF.

The DNA of the CDR3 is TGTGCCAGCAGTTACAGGGGGCAACGCAATCAGCCCCAGCATTTT. Amino acids: CASSYRGQRNQPQHF. The V gene is TRBV2, the J gene TRBJ1-5; 9 bases fit TRBD1. The CDR3 extends over 15 amino acids. Unmatched junction bases numbered 4, after V lost 5 bases and J lost 2 bases. Germline V gives CDR1 SNHLY, CDR2 FYNNEI.

This sequence joins TRBV7-9 and TRBJ1-4, with D perhaps matching TRBD1 (5 bases). The V end lost 2 bases, the J end lost 6 bases, and 13 bases lay between the germline ends. CDR1 and CDR2 (germline): SEHNR, FQNEAQ (reference sequence). The CDR3 consists of 15 residues. The CDR3 DNA reads as TGTGCCAGCAGCTTATGGGGACCCGGGGATGAAAAACTGTTTTTT. It encodes CASSLWGPGDEKLFF.

The chain has TRBV7-9 and TRBJ1-2; D is uncertain. The CDR3 runs to 13 residues. Trimming pared 0 bases from V and 5 bases from J, leaving 7 bases between. CDR1 and CDR2 (germline): SEHNR, FQNEAQ (reference sequence). CDR3 amino acids: CASSLALGYGYTF. CDR3 nucleotide sequence: TGTGCCAGCAGCTTAGCGCTTGGGTATGGCTACACCTTC.

The chain has TRBV4-2 and TRBJ2-7, with 8 bases identical to TRBD2. Trimming cost V 0 bases and J 11 bases; bases outside gene matches: 6. This CDR3 is 13 amino acids long. Germline CDR1 reads LGHNA; CDR2 reads YNFKEQ. CDR3 sequence reads: CASSQESSGTKYF. The DNA for the CDR3 is TGTGCCAGCAGCCAAGAGAGTAGCGGGACGAAGTACTTC.

The V gene is TRBV4-1, the J gene TRBJ2-7, with 11 bases fitting TRBD1. The germline V gene has CDR1 MGHRA and CDR2 YSYEKL. The junction had 5 bases not matched to a gene; V was cut back by 5 bases and J by 2 bases. The CDR3 spans 15 residues. CDR3 in amino acids: CASSSGQGATYEQYF. DNA of the CDR3: TGCGCCAGCAGCTCCGGACAGGGGGCCACCTACGAGCAGTACTTC.

The CDR3 sequence: CASSVERSSTDTQYF. The DNA for the CDR3 is TGTGCCAGCAGCGTAGAGAGGTCTAGCACAGATACGCAGTATTTT. The chain links TRBV9 to TRBJ2-3; D call uncertain. CDR1 and CDR2 (germline): SGDLS, YYNGEE. V was shortened by 0 bases and J by 0 bases, with 8 bases between the two germline ends. The CDR3 length is 15 residues.

The rearrangement joins TRBV9 to TRBJ1-3; perhaps TRBD1 as D (5 bases). The V end lost 4 bases, the J end lost 4 bases, and 24 bases lay between the germline ends. The CDR3 contains 18 residues. The germline V gene encodes CDR1 SGDLS and CDR2 YYNGEE. In nucleotides, the CDR3 is TGTGCCAGCAGCCCCCCCAGGGAAGGGGAAAGGAAGGGAAACACCATATATTTT. As protein: CASSPPREGERKGNTIYF.

The chain joins TRBV7-2 to TRBJ1-6, with 8 bases matching TRBD1. V lost 6 bases and J lost 4; bases outside the gene matches: 17. Per germline, CDR1 SGHTA and CDR2 FQGNSA. The CDR3 contains 19 residues. This chain's CDR3 is CASSLGRGTGPSYNSPLHF. The DNA of the CDR3 is TGTGCCAGCAGTCTGGGGCGGGGGACAGGACCATCTTATAATTCACCCCTCCACTTT.

The rearrangement uses TRBV6-2 or TRBV6-3 and TRBJ2-5; 8 positions match TRBD2. Looked up from germline, CDR1 is MNHEY and CDR2 is SVGEGT. The CDR3 has 14 residues. With 2 bases clipped from V and 6 bases from J, the junction kept 5 bases outside the gene matches. DNA for the CDR3: TGTGCCAGCAGTTACGCGGGGGGCCGCAAGACCCAGTACTTC. As protein: CASSYAGGRKTQYF.

The chain is built from TRBV18 and TRBJ2-4; D assignment may be TRBD1 or TRBD2 (5 bases each). V was clipped by 2 bases and J by 15 bases, with 17 bases between them. Germline CDR1 reads KGHSH; CDR2 reads LQKENI. The CDR3 is made up of 13 amino acids. This CDR3 reads CASSPRDLTPLYF. CDR3 coding DNA: TGTGCCAGCTCACCAAGGGACCTTACCCCTCTGTACTTC.

The V gene is TRBV6-5, the J gene TRBJ1-2, with D tentatively TRBD1 (6 bases). Per germline, CDR1 MNHEY and CDR2 SVGAGI. Between the trimmed V and J ends, which lost 6 bases and 2 bases, there was a span of 16 bases. The CDR3 has 15 residues. As DNA, the CDR3 is TGTGCCAGCAGAAAAGGGGGTCGCGGCAACTATGGCTACACCTTC. The encoded protein is CASRKGGRGNYGYTF.

This chain connects TRBV6-5 to TRBJ1-2; a weak D match, TRBD1 (6 bases). Germline values: CDR1 MNHEY, CDR2 SVGAGI. V gave up 0 bases and J gave up 2 bases, with 13 bases separating them. This CDR3 is built from 16 residues. The CDR3 reads CASSYSGGRTNYGYTF. In DNA, the CDR3 is TGTGCCAGCAGTTACTCTGGGGGCAGGACCAACTATGGCTACACCTTC.

The chain recombines TRBV6-5 with TRBJ2-1; 7 bases line up with TRBD1. Trimming took 7 bases from V and 4 from J; bases not matched to a gene: 7. CDR1 MNHEY and CDR2 SVGAGI come from the germline V gene. The CDR3 length is 14 residues. CDR3 coding DNA: TGTGCCAGCACGGCGGCACAGGGGTACAATGAGCAGTTCTTC. This gives the protein CASTAAQGYNEQFF.

This chain links TRBV19 with TRBJ1-5; D possibly corresponds to TRBD1 (5 bases). V dropped 0 bases and J dropped 7 bases, with 16 bases sitting between them. This CDR3 comprises 16 residues. Per germline, CDR1 LNHDA and CDR2 SQIVND (reference sequence). DNA of the CDR3: TGTGCCAGTAGTATAGATATTGGCAGGGCGAGGCAGCCCCAGCATTTT. Amino acid sequence: CASSIDIGRARQPQHF.

The chain couples TRBV6-5 to TRBJ1-6; 9 bases fit TRBD1. The V and J ends lost 10 bases and 10 bases, in that order; junction bases with no gene match: 11. CDR1 and CDR2 (germline): MNHEY, SVGAGI. The CDR3 contains 14 residues. The CDR3 sequence is CAIRRDRDPSPLHF. CDR3 coding DNA: TGTGCCATACGCCGGGACAGGGACCCCTCACCCCTCCACTTT.

The chain recombines TRBV18 with TRBJ2-2; D remains ambiguous. Deletions cut 0 bases from V and 5 bases from J, with 10 bases between. Germline CDR1 reads KGHSH; CDR2 reads LQKENI. This CDR3 comprises 15 residues. CDR3 in DNA: TGTGCCAGCTCACCACCCGTAGTACGGACCGGGGAGCTGTTTTTT. Protein sequence: CASSPPVVRTGELFF.

The chain recombines TRBV28 with TRBJ1-2; 10 positions agree with TRBD1. Looked up from germline, CDR1 is MDHEN and CDR2 is SYDVKM. Trimming took 6 bases from V and 8 from J; bases not matched to a gene: 12. The CDR3 length is 15 residues. The CDR3 nucleotides read TGTGCCAGCAGATCGGCGGGGACAGGGGAATGGGGCTACACCTTC. Encoded protein: CASRSAGTGEWGYTF.